This T cell receptor (beta chain) was observed in a study of cytomegalovirus exposure and HLA in healthy donors. 60 Vbeta and 13 Jbeta primers were used in PCR. Clones were sequenced by immunoSEQ multiplex PCR, and TCRdb holds only the in-frame ones, with some missing. The sample includes 100,000 to 150,000 clones, about two thirds of them seen just once. Study outcomes and limitations: The sole available immune exposure information was CMV serostatus.

This clone was seen only a few times. The antigen is undetermined. Trimming took 5 bases from V and 2 from J; bases not matched to a gene: 12. The length of the CDR3 is 18 residues. Germline V CDR1 and CDR2: SGHAT, FQDESV (reference sequence). This chain connects TRBV11-1 to TRBJ2-2; TRBD2 aligns across 9 bases. The sequence was collected from a human donor in good health. The source material was PBMCs. CDR3 sequence: CASSPPAAGGPNTGELFF. Here the CDR3 DNA reads TGTGCCAGCAGCCCCCCCGCCGCGGGAGGGCCTAACACCGGGGAGCTGTTTTTT.